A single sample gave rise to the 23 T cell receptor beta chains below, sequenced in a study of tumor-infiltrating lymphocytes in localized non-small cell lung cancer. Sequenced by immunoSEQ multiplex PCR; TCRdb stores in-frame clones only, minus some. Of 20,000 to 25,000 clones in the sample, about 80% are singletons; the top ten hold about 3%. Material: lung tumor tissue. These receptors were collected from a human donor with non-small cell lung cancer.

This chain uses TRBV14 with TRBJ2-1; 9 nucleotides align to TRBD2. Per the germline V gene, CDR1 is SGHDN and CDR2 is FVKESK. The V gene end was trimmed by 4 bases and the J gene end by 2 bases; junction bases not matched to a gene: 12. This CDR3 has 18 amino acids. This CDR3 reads CASSPFGRTSVPYNEQFF. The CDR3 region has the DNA TGTGCCAGCAGCCCCTTTGGGAGGACTAGCGTCCCCTACAATGAGCAGTTCTTC.

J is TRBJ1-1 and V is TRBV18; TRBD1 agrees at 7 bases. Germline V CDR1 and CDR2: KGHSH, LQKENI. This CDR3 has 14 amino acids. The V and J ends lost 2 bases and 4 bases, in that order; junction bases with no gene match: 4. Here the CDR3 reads CASSPEGGITEAFF. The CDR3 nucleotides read TGTGCCAGCTCACCAGAAGGGGGCATCACTGAAGCTTTCTTT.

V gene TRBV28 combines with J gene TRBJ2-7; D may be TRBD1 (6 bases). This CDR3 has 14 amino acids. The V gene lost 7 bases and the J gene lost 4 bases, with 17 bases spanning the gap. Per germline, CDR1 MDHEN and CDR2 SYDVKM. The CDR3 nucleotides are TGTGCCAGCACTCCCCCGGGACACATATACGAGCAGTACTTC. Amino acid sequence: CASTPPGHIYEQYF. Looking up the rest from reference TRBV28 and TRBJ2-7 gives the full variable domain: DVKVTQSSRYLVKRTGEKVFLECVQDMDHENMFWYRQDPGLGLRLIYFSYDVKMKEKGDIPEGYSVSREKKERFSLILESASTNQTSMYLCASTPPGHIYEQYFGPGTRLTVT.

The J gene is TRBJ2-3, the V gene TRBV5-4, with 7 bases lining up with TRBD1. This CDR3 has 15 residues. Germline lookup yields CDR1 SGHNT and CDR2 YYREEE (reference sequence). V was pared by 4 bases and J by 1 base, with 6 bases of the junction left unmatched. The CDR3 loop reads CASSRGGFGTDTQYF. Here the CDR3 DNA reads TGTGCCAGCAGCAGAGGGGGCTTTGGCACAGATACGCAGTATTTT.

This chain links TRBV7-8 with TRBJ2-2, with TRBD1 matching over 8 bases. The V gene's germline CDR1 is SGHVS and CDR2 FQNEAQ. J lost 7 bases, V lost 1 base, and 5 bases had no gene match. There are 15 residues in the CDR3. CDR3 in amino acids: CASSLVQGVGGELFF. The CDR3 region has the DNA TGTGCCAGCAGCTTAGTACAGGGGGTAGGCGGGGAGCTGTTTTTT.

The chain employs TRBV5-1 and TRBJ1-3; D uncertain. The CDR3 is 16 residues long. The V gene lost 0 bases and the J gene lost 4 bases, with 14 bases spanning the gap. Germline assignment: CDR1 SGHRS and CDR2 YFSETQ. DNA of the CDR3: TGCGCCAGCAGCTTGGAGGCCCCCTCGGCAGGAAACACCATATATTTT. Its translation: CASSLEAPSAGNTIYF.

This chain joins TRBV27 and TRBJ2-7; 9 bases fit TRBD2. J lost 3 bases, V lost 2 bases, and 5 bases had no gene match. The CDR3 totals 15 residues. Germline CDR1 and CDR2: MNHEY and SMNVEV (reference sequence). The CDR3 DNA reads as TGTGCCAGCAGTTTAGCAGCGGGAGGTTACTACGAGCAGTACTTC. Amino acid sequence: CASSLAAGGYYEQYF.

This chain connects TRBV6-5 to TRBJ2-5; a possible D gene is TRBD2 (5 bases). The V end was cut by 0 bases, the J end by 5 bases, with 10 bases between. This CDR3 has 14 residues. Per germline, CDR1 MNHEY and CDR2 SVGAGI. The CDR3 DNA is TGTGCCAGCAGTTACTCGACGGGGTCGGAGACCCAGTACTTC. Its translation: CASSYSTGSETQYF.

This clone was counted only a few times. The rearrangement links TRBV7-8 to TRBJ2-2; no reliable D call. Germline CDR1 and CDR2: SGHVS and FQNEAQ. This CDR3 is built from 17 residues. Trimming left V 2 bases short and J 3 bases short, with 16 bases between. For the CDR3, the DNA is TGTGCCAGCAGCTTAATGTCCGGCCGGCTTTACACCGGGGAGCTGTTTTTT. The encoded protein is CASSLMSGRLYTGELFF.

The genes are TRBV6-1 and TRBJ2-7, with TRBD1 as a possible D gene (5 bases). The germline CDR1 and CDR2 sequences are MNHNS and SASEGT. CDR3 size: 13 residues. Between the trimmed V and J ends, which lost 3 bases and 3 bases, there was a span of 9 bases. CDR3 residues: CASSDSGYYEQYF. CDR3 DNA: TGTGCCAGCAGTGACTCAGGGTACTACGAGCAGTACTTC.

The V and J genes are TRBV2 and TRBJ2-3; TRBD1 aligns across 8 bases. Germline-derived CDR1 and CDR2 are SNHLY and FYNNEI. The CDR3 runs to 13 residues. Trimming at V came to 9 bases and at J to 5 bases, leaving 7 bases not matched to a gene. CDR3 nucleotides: TGTGCCAGGGGGGACAGGAATTTAGATACGCAGTATTTT. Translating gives CARGDRNLDTQYF.

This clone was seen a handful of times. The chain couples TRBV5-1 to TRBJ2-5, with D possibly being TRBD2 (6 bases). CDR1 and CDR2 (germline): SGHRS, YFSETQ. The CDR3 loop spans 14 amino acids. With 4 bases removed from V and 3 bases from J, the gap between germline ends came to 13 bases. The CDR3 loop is CASSPGGAEETQYF. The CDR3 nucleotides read TGCGCCAGCAGCCCTGGCGGGGCAGAAGAGACCCAGTACTTC.

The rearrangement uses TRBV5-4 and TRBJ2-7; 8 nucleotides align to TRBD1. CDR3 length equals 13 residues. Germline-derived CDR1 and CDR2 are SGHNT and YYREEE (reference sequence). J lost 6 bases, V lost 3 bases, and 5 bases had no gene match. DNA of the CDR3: TGTGCCAGCAGCTCCAACACAGGGGGCGAGCAGTACTTC. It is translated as CASSSNTGGEQYF.

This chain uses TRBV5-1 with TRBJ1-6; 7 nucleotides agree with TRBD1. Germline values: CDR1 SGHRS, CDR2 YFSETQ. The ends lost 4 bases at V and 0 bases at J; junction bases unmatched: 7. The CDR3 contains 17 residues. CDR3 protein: CASSLTGASSYNSPLHF. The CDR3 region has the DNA TGCGCCAGCAGCCTCACAGGGGCGAGCTCCTATAATTCACCCCTCCACTTT.

CDR3 protein: CASSEDTDTGYTF. The CDR3 DNA reads as TGTGCCAGCAGTGAAGATACCGATACTGGCTACACCTTC. The V gene is TRBV6-1, the J gene TRBJ1-2; D remains unclear. The CDR3 covers 13 residues. The germline gives CDR1 MNHNS, CDR2 SASEGT. Trimming shortened V by 1 base and J by 7 bases, and 10 bases separated the two germline ends.

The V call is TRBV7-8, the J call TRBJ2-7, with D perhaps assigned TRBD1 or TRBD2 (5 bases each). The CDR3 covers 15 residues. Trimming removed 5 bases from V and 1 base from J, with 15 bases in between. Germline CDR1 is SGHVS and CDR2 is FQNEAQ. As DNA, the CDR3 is TGTGCCAGCAGCCCCCGGGGACGGGTGTCCTACGAGCAGTACTTC. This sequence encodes CASSPRGRVSYEQYF.

CDR3 sequence: CASSLMGAGYSNQPQHF. The DNA of the CDR3 is TGTGCCAGCAGCCTGATGGGGGCCGGTTATAGCAATCAGCCCCAGCATTTT. The chain uses TRBV7-2 and TRBJ1-5; D might be TRBD1 (6 bases). Germline lookup yields CDR1 SGHTA and CDR2 FQGNSA. Deletions cut 5 bases from V and 0 bases from J, with 17 bases between. There are 17 residues in the CDR3.

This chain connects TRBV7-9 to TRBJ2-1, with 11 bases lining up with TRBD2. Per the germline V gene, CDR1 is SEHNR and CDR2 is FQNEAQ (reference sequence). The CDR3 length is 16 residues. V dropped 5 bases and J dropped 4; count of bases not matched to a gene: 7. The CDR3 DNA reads TGTGCCAGCAGCGGTCCGGGACTAGCGGCTTACAATGAGCAGTTCTTC. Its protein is CASSGPGLAAYNEQFF.

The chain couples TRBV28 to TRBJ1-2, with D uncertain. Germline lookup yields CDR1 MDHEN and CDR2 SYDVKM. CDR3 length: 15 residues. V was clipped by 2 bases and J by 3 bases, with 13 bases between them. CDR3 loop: CASSLGGRRHYGYTF. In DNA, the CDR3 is TGTGCCAGCAGTTTAGGAGGAAGGAGGCACTATGGCTACACCTTC.

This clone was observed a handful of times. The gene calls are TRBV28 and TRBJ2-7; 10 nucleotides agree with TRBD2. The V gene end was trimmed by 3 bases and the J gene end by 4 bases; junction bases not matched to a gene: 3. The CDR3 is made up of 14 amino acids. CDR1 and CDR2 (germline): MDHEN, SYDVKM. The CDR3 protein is CASSLRSGRYEQYF. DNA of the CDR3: TGTGCCAGCAGTTTGCGTAGCGGGAGGTACGAGCAGTACTTC.

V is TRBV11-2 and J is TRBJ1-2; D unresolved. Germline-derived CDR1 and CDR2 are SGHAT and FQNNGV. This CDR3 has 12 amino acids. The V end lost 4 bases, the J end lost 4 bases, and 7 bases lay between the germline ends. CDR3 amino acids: CASSSVGYGYTF. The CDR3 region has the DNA TGTGCCAGCAGCTCCGTGGGCTATGGCTACACCTTC.

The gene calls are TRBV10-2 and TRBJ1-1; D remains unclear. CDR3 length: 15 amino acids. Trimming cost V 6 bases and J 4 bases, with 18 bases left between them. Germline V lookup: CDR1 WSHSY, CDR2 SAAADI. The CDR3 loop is CASRAGRRESTEAFF. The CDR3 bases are TGCGCCAGCAGAGCCGGGAGGAGGGAGAGCACTGAAGCTTTCTTT.

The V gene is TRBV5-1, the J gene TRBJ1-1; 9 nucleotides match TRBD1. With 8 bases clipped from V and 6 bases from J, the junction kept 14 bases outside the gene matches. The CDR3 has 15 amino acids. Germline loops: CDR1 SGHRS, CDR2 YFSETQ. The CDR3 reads CASSTGGRVYPEAFF. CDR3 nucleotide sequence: TGCGCCAGTTCAACAGGGGGCAGGGTTTATCCTGAAGCTTTCTTT.